This T cell receptor (beta chain) emerged from a study of cytomegalovirus exposure and HLA in healthy donors. With regard to this clone: Its target is not known.

The primer mix had 60 Vbeta and 13 Jbeta primers. TCRdb's table, derived via immunoSEQ multiplex PCR, lists solely in-frame clones and lacks some. The sample lists 100,000 to 150,000 clones; approximately 80% were seen once. V lost 5 bases to trimming and J lost 3 bases; unmatched junction nucleotides: 18. Germline loops: CDR1 LNHNV, CDR2 YYDKDF (reference sequence). This CDR3 spans 18 amino acids. Findings and limits, study-wide: In vitro, three CMV-associated chains proved specific for CMV antigens. Analyses of presence and absence presupposed an approximately uniform sequencing depth across donors.

Source material: PBMCs. This sequence was found in a man aged 35 to 55 in good health and CMV-seronegative. The chain combines TRBV15 with TRBJ1-2, with 7 bases aligning to TRBD1. Here the CDR3 DNA reads TGTGCCACCAGCTCCCGAACGGAGGGGGCCCTCTCCTACTATGGCTACACCTTC. Its protein product is CATSSRTEGALSYYGYTF.